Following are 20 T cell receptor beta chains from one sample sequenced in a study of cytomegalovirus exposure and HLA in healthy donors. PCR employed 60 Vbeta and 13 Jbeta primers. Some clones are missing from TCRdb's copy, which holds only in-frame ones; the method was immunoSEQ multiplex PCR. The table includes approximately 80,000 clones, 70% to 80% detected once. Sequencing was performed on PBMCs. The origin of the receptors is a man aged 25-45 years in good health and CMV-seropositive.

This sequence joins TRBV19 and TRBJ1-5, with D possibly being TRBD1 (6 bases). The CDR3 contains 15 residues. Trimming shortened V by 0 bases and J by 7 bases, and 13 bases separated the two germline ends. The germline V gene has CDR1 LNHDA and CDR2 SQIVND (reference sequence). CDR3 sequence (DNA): TGTGCCAGTAGTATAGACATGGGGGCACGGCAGCCCCAGCATTTT. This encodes CASSIDMGARQPQHF.

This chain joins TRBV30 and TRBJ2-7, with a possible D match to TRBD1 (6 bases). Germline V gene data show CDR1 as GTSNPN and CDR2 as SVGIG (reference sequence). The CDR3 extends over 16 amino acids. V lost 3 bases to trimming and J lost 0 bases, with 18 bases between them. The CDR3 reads CAWRGPTGLHSYEQYF. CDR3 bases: TGTGCCTGGAGGGGCCCCACAGGGCTACACTCCTACGAGCAGTACTTC.

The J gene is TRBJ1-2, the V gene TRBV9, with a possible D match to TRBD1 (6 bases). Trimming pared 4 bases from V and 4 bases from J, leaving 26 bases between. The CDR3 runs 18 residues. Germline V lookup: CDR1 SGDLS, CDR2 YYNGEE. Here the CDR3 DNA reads TGTGCCAGCAGCAGACCGACAGGAGCGTCCCTAGATCCCTATGGCTACACCTTC. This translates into CASSRPTGASLDPYGYTF.

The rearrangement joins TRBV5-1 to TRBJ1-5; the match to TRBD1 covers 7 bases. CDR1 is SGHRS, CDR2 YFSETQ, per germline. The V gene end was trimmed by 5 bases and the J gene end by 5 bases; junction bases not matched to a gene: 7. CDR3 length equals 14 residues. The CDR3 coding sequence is TGCGCCAGCAGAGATGGGACAGCCGATCAGCCCCAGCATTTT. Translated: CASRDGTADQPQHF.

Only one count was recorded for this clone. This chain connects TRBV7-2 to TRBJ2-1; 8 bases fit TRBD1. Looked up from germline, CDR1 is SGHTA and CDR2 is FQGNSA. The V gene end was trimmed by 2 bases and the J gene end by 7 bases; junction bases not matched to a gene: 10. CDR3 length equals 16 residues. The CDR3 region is CASSLTSGGASNEQFF. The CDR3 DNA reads TGTGCCAGCAGCTTAACGTCAGGGGGCGCGAGTAATGAGCAGTTCTTC.

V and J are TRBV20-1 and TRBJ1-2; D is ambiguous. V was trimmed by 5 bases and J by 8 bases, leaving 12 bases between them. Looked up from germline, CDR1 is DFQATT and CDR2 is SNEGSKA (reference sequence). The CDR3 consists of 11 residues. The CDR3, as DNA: TGCAGTGCTCGTCACCCTAGAGGCTACACCTTC. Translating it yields CSARHPRGYTF.

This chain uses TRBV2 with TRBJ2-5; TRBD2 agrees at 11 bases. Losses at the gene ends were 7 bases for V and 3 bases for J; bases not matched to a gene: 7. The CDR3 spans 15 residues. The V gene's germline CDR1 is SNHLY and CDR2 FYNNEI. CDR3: CASTSAGLAEETQYF. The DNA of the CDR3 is TGTGCCAGCACTTCAGCGGGACTAGCGGAAGAGACCCAGTACTTC.

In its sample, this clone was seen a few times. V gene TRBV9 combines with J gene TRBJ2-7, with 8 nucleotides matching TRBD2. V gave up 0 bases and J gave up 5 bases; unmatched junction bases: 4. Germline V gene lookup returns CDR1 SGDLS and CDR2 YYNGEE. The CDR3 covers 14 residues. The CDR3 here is CASSVELAVHEQYF. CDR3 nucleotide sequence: TGTGCCAGCAGCGTAGAACTAGCGGTCCACGAGCAGTACTTC.

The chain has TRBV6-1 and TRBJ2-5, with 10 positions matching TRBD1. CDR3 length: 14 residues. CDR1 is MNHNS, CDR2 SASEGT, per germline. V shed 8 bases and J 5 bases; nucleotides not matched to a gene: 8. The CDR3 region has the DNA TGTGCCAGCGGACGGGACAGGGGAGGGGAGACCCAGTACTTC. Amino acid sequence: CASGRDRGGETQYF.

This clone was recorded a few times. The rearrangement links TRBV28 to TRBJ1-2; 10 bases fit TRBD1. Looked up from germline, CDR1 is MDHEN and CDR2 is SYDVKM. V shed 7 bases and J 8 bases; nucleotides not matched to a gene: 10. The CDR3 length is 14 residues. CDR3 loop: CASIPGQGGSGYTF. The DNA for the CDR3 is TGTGCCAGCATTCCCGGACAGGGGGGTTCGGGCTACACCTTC.

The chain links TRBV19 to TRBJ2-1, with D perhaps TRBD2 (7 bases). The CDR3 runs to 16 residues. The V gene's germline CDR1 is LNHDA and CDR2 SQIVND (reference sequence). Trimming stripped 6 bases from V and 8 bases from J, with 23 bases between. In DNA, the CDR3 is TGTGCCAGTAGCCCCCTTGCGCGTGGAGGGGGGGATGAGCAGTTCTTC. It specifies CASSPLARGGGDEQFF.

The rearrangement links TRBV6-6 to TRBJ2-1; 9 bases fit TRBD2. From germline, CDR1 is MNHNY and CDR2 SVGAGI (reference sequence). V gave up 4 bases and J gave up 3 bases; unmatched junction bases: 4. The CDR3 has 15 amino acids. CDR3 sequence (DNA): TGTGCCAGCAGTTTAGGACTAGCGTACTACAATGAGCAGTTCTTC. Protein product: CASSLGLAYYNEQFF.

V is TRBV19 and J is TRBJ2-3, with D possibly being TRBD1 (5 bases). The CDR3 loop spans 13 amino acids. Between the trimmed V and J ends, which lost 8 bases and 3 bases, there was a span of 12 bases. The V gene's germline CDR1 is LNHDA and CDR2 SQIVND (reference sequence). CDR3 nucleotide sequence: TGTGCCAGTGCGCAGGGAATTACAGATACGCAGTATTTT. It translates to CASAQGITDTQYF.

As DNA, the CDR3 is TGTGCCAGCAGTTCCACAGGGAAGGGTGGCTACACCTTC. This gives the protein CASSSTGKGGYTF. V is TRBV27 and J is TRBJ1-2; maybe TRBD1 (6 bases). CDR3 length: 13 amino acids. V was cut by 4 bases and J by 7 bases, with 13 bases left in between. CDR1 and CDR2 (germline): MNHEY, SMNVEV (reference sequence).

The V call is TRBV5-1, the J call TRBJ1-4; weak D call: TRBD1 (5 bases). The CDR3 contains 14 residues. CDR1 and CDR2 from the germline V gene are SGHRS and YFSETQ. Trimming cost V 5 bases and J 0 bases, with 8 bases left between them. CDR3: CASRGDPTNEKLFF. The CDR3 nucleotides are TGCGCCAGCAGAGGGGATCCAACTAATGAAAAACTGTTTTTT. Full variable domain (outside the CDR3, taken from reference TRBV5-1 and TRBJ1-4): KAGVTQTPRYLIKTRGQQVTLSCSPISGHRSVSWYQQTPGQGLQFLFEYFSETQRNKGNFPGRFSGRQFSNSRSEMNVSTLELGDSALYLCASRGDPTNEKLFFGSGTQLSVL.

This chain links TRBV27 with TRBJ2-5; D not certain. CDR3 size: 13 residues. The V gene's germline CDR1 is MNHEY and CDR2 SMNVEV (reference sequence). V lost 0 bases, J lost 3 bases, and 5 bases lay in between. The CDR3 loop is CASSLSLKETQYF. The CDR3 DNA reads TGTGCCAGCAGTTTATCGCTAAAAGAGACCCAGTACTTC.

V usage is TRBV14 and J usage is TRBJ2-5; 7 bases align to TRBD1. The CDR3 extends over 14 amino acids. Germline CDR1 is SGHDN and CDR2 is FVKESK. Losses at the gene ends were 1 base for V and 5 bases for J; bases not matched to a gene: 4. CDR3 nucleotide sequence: TGTGCCAGCAGCCAAGTAACAGGGGTGGAGACCCAGTACTTC. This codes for CASSQVTGVETQYF.

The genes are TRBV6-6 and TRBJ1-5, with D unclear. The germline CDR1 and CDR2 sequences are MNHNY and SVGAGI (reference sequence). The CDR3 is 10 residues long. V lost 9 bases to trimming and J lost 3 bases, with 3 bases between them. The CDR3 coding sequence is TGTGCCAGTAACAATCAGCCCCAGCATTTT. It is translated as CASNNQPQHF.

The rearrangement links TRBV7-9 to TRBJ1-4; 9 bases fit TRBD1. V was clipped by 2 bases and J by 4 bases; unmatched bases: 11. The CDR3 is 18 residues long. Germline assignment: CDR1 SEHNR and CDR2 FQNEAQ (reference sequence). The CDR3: CASSLPQGGQGFNEKLFF. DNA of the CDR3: TGTGCCAGCAGCTTACCTCAAGGAGGACAGGGGTTTAATGAAAAACTGTTTTTT.

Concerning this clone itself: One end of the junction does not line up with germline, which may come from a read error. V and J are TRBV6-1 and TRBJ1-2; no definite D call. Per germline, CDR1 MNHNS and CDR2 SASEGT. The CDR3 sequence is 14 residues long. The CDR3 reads CASSELAGLYGYPF. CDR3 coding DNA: TGTGCCAGCAGTGAACTCGCAGGACTCTATGGCTACCCCTTC.